This note documents a single TCR beta chain sequence. Its specificity is not known. The data belong to a study of T cells after yellow fever vaccination. Study-level information: Fractions of low cell number were prepared using SMART-Seq v4 Ultra Low Input. Study-level results: In post-booster samples, most primary-vaccination clones reappeared (approximately 95% CD4, approximately 91% CD8). The secondary response showed a weaker magnitude and a faster peak, day 5 versus 15.

TCRdb re-derived calls from the 5' RACE reads in MiXCR, one entry per CDR3 protein. The table lists about 400,000 distinct CDR3 sequences, roughly 11% of them singletons, with roughly a sixth in the top ten. The source was PBMCs, collected on the day of the first yellow fever vaccination. The clonotype originates from a man in his late teens or twenties who received the YFV17D yellow fever vaccine.

This chain's CDR3 is CATAGQAIGAKNIQYF. DNA of the CDR3: TGTGCCACTGCCGGACAGGCAATAGGGGCCAAAAACATTCAGTACTTC. The V call is TRBV19, the J call TRBJ2-4, with TRBD1 identical over 7 bases. From germline, CDR1 is LNHDA and CDR2 SQIVND (reference sequence). The CDR3 is 16 residues long. The ends lost 10 bases at V and 1 base at J; junction bases unmatched: 13.